These 16 T cell receptor beta chains were all obtained from the same sample, sequenced in a study of T cell changes during pregnancy in multiple sclerosis. Libraries were prepared by immunoSEQ multiplex PCR; TCRdb keeps only in-frame clonotypes and omits some of them. The sample holds about 80,000 clones, about 88% seen once. This material consisted of peripheral blood, taken before pregnancy. The origin of the receptors is a female donor with multiple sclerosis, enrolled in a pregnancy study.

V usage is TRBV15 and J usage is TRBJ1-1; 8 nucleotides agree with TRBD1. The germline CDR1 and CDR2 sequences are LNHNV and YYDKDF (reference sequence). V was pared by 4 bases and J by 1 base, with 11 bases of the junction left unmatched. The CDR3 consists of 17 residues. The CDR3 DNA sequence: TGTGCCACCAGCACCCTAACCCCCGGGACAGGGAACACTGAAGCTTTCTTT. It specifies CATSTLTPGTGNTEAFF.

This clone was detected only a few times. V and J are TRBV19 and TRBJ1-6; 10 bases align to TRBD1. Germline V gives CDR1 LNHDA, CDR2 SQIVND (reference sequence). The CDR3 contains 14 residues. V shed 3 bases and J 10 bases; nucleotides not matched to a gene: 3. CDR3 sequence: CASSIRDRGSPLHF. DNA for the CDR3: TGTGCCAGTAGTATCCGGGACAGGGGCTCACCCCTCCACTTT. Supplemented by reference TRBV19 and TRBJ1-6, the full variable domain reads DGGITQSPKYLFRKEGQNVTLSCEQNLNHDAMYWYRQDPGQGLRLIYYSQIVNDFQKGDIAEGYSVSREKKESFPLTVTSAQKNPTAFYLCASSIRDRGSPLHFGNGTRLTVT.

The genes are TRBV5-1 and TRBJ2-7; the D gene is possibly TRBD2 (6 bases). The V gene lost 0 bases and the J gene lost 5 bases, with 18 bases spanning the gap. This CDR3 region has 16 residues. The germline CDR1 and CDR2 sequences are SGHRS and YFSETQ. CDR3 in amino acids: CASSLALGGGIDEQYF. CDR3 in DNA: TGCGCCAGCAGCTTGGCGTTGGGAGGAGGAATCGACGAGCAGTACTTC.

This rearrangement joins TRBV5-1 to TRBJ2-5, with TRBD2 matching over 16 bases. V lost 5 bases to trimming and J lost 5 bases; unmatched junction nucleotides: 9. The CDR3 is made up of 17 amino acids. Germline V lookup: CDR1 SGHRS, CDR2 YFSETQ. CDR3 region: CASSSGTSGGARETQYF. The CDR3 nucleotides read TGCGCCAGCAGTTCCGGGACTAGCGGGGGGGCGAGGGAGACCCAGTACTTC.

This clone was picked up a small number of times. This rearrangement joins TRBV27 to TRBJ1-1; D gene ambiguous. The CDR3 runs 12 residues. Germline V gives CDR1 MNHEY, CDR2 SMNVEV (reference sequence). Trimming left V 5 bases short and J 1 base short, with 5 bases between. The chain's CDR3 is CASSTGNTEAFF. The CDR3 coding sequence is TGTGCCAGCAGTACGGGGAACACTGAAGCTTTCTTT.

The chain joins TRBV18 to TRBJ1-3; D perhaps matches TRBD1 (6 bases). CDR3 length: 15 residues. Trimming stripped 2 bases from V and 4 bases from J, with 12 bases between. Per germline, CDR1 KGHSH and CDR2 LQKENI. The CDR3 reads CASSPTGFVGNTIYF. CDR3 coding DNA: TGTGCCAGCTCACCAACAGGGTTCGTCGGAAACACCATATATTTT. Full variable domain (rest looked up from reference TRBV18 and TRBJ1-3): NAGVMQNPRHLVRRRGQEARLRCSPMKGHSHVYWYRQLPEEGLKFMVYLQKENIIDESGMPKERFSAEFPKEGPSILRIQQVVRGDSAAYFCASSPTGFVGNTIYFGEGSWLTVV.

There are a few counts of this clone. The rearrangement joins TRBV6-1 to TRBJ1-1, with D tentatively TRBD1 (6 bases). Germline V gene data show CDR1 as MNHNS and CDR2 as SASEGT. The CDR3 contains 14 residues. The V gene lost 4 bases and the J gene lost 1 base, with 10 bases spanning the gap. The CDR3: CASSVTGPNTEAFF. The CDR3 region has the DNA TGTGCCAGCAGTGTAACAGGGCCGAACACTGAAGCTTTCTTT.

This clone appeared once. V and J are TRBV7-3 and TRBJ2-3; 9 bases are shared with TRBD2. CDR1 is SGHTA, CDR2 FQGTGA, per germline. The CDR3 extends over 18 amino acids. J gave up 1 base and V 5 bases, and 13 bases lay outside the gene matches. CDR3 sequence: CASSPSPERGVGTDTQYF. The CDR3 DNA sequence: TGTGCCAGCAGCCCCTCCCCGGAGCGGGGGGTGGGCACAGATACGCAGTATTTT.

This clone was detected only once. The gene calls are TRBV5-1 and TRBJ2-2; 7 positions match TRBD1. The germline gives CDR1 SGHRS, CDR2 YFSETQ. Trimming at V came to 7 bases and at J to 3 bases, leaving 3 bases not matched to a gene. The length of the CDR3 is 13 residues. The CDR3 DNA is TGCGCCAGCGTTGGACAGGACACCGGGGAGCTGTTTTTT. Its translation: CASVGQDTGELFF.

V and J are TRBV11-2 and TRBJ2-7; no reliable D call. The CDR3 consists of 15 residues. The V gene lost 1 base and the J gene lost 3 bases, with 13 bases spanning the gap. Germline V gene lookup returns CDR1 SGHAT and CDR2 FQNNGV. In nucleotides, the CDR3 is TGTGCCAGCAGCTTAGGCCCAACAGCACTCTACGAGCAGTACTTC. This gives the protein CASSLGPTALYEQYF.

V is TRBV5-4 and J is TRBJ2-3, with TRBD2 identical over 9 bases. The CDR3 runs to 14 residues. Germline V gene sequence: CDR1 SGHNT, CDR2 YYREEE (reference sequence). V lost 4 bases and J lost 1; bases outside the gene matches: 1. The chain's CDR3 is CASSIAGGTDTQYF. Here the CDR3 DNA reads TGTGCCAGCAGCATAGCGGGGGGCACAGATACGCAGTATTTT.

This chain connects TRBV5-5 to TRBJ1-5, with 7 bases matching TRBD1. Trimming took 2 bases from V and 3 from J; bases not matched to a gene: 5. CDR1 and CDR2 from the germline V gene are SGHKS and YYEKEE (reference sequence). CDR3 size: 15 residues. The CDR3 loop reads CASSFAGTVNQPQHF. The CDR3 DNA is TGTGCCAGCAGCTTCGCAGGGACAGTCAATCAGCCCCAGCATTTT.

The genes are TRBV6-6 and TRBJ1-3; D is unresolved. In germline, CDR1 is MNHNY, CDR2 SVGAGI (reference sequence). This CDR3 is built from 12 residues. Trimming removed 8 bases at V and 0 bases at J, with 5 bases between. For the CDR3, the DNA is TGTGCCAGCCAGTACTCTGGAAACACCATATATTTT. It codes for CASQYSGNTIYF.

The chain has TRBV6-5 and TRBJ2-7; D gene unclear. Trimming took off 5 bases at V and 6 bases at J, with 14 bases between the two ends. Per germline, CDR1 MNHEY and CDR2 SVGAGI. The CDR3 totals 13 residues. The CDR3: CASSAVTSGEQYF. The CDR3 nucleotides read TGTGCCAGCAGTGCCGTGACGTCAGGCGAGCAGTACTTC.

J is TRBJ1-5 and V is TRBV6-1; maybe TRBD1 (5 bases). The CDR3 is made up of 14 amino acids. Trimming removed 3 bases at V and 6 bases at J, with 12 bases between. The germline V gene has CDR1 MNHNS and CDR2 SASEGT. CDR3 in amino acids: CASSDQGVGQPQHF. DNA for the CDR3: TGTGCCAGCAGTGACCAGGGTGTGGGTCAGCCCCAGCATTTT.

This rearrangement joins TRBV27 to TRBJ1-6; TRBD1 is a possible D gene (5 bases). Trimming removed 5 bases at V and 7 bases at J, with 12 bases between. From germline, CDR1 is MNHEY and CDR2 SMNVEV (reference sequence). This CDR3 comprises 14 residues. Written as DNA, the CDR3 is TGTGCCAGCAGTCTCAGGGTCGAGAATTCACCCCTCCACTTT. This sequence encodes CASSLRVENSPLHF.